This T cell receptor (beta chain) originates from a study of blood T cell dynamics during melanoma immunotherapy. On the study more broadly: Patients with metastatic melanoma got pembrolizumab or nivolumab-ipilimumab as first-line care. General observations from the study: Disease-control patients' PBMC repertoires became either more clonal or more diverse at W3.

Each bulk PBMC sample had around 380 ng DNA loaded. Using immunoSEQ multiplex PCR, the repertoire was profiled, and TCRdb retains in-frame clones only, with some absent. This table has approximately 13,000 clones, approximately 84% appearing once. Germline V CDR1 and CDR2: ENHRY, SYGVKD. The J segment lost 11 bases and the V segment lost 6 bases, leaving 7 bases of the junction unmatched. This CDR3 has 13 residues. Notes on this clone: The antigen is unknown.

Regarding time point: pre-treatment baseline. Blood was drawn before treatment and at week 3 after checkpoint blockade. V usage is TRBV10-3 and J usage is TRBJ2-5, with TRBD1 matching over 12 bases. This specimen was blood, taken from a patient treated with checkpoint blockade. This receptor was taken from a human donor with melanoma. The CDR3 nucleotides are TGTGCCATCAGGGGGGACAGGGGGCTAGAGCAGTACTTC. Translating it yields CAIRGDRGLEQYF.